This T cell receptor beta chain is from a study of shared clonotypes between healthy human individuals. CDR1 and CDR2 from the germline V gene are MGHDK and SYGVNS. V gave up 2 bases and J gave up 11 bases, with 9 bases separating them. This CDR3 is 12 amino acids long. The authors loaded 200 ng DNA, 27,000 or so T cell genomes, into sorted-subset replicate PCRs. Using immunoSEQ multiplex PCR, the repertoire was profiled, and TCRdb retains in-frame clones only, with some absent. Seen here are roughly 300,000 clones, 87% observed once, and the top ten hold roughly 15%. Nashville, Tennessee was home to all donors, each a Caucasian adult.

The chain couples TRBV25-1 to TRBJ1-4; D is undetermined. The TCR comes from a man between 18 and 35 years old in good health. The material sequenced was memory CD8+ T cells sorted from blood. As to subset: CD45RO+ cells pooled with CCR7-negative TemRA cells. CDR3 residues: CASSEMYGKLFF. Written as DNA, the CDR3 is TGTGCCAGCAGTGAAATGTATGGTAAACTGTTTTTT.